The source of this T cell receptor beta chain is a study of blood T cell repertoires in COVID-19. Across the study: Donors in the United States, Italy and Spain gave samples during acute or convalescent COVID-19. From T cells, B-cell-depleted T cells, or PBMCs came the material, which was cDNA or gDNA.

In the original workflow: Nucleated cell counts were estimated from reference gene primer amplification. Repertoires were generated with immunoSEQ multiplex PCR, while TCRdb's copy carries only in-frame clones and drops some. That table is the source of V, J and clone size, and D and trimming were worked out from the DNA. The table shows about 330,000 clones, with approximately 90% occurring only once. The germline gives CDR1 SGHTS, CDR2 YDEGEE. The V and J ends lost 0 bases and 2 bases, in that order; junction bases with no gene match: 2. The CDR3 contains 16 residues. The sample was peripheral blood. The V gene is TRBV5-8, the J gene TRBJ2-5, with TRBD2 matching over 12 bases. This TCR was recovered from a woman aged 45-60 years with active or convalescent COVID-19. CDR3 nucleotide sequence: TGTGCCAGCAGCTTGGGAACTAGCGGGGGGCAAGAGACCCAGTACTTC. Translation gives CASSLGTSGGQETQYF.